Ten or more counts support the clone carrying this T cell receptor beta chain. Its specificity is unknown. Quantitative 5'-RACE with molecular barcodes produced the TCR beta libraries. TCRdb reprocessed the 5' RACE reads with MiXCR, giving one entry per CDR3 protein. Of about 840,000 distinct CDR3 sequences listed, approximately 10% are singletons. The CDR3 contains 16 residues. Germline V CDR1 and CDR2: SGDLS, YYNGEE. V gave up 0 bases and J gave up 4 bases; unmatched junction bases: 6. The sample belongs to a study of CD8 T cells in ankylosing spondylitis. Study findings and constraints: Clones that were linked to disease were CD8+ and were relatively rare in peripheral blood. Earlier reports found some motif variants in synovial fluid and blood in reactive arthritis. Made up of 7 to 9 highly homologous variants, a TCR beta motif appeared characteristic of ankylosing spondylitis blood. It was reported that disease-linked clones were significantly enriched in matched ankylosing spondylitis synovial fluid.

Sequencing input: blood, either unsorted or a sorted T cell fraction (not recorded which). J is TRBJ2-1 and V is TRBV9; 8 nucleotides agree with TRBD2. The receptor was isolated from a male donor with ankylosing spondylitis. For the CDR3, the DNA is TGTGCCAGCAGCGTAGAAACCGGGAGGGTTTACAATGAGCAGTTCTTC. Encoded protein: CASSVETGRVYNEQFF.